The 6 T cell receptor beta chains reported below all come from one sample, sequenced in a study of OX40 agonist ivuxolimab in advanced cancers. The repertoire was sequenced with immunoSEQ multiplex PCR; TCRdb's copy has only in-frame clones and lacks some. This table holds 20,000 to 25,000 clones, around 85% found once. Sample: CD4+ or CD8+ T cells sorted from blood, taken in a trial of the OX40 agonist ivuxolimab. Every receptor here comes from an adult with an advanced solid tumor such as melanoma, head and neck, liver or kidney cancer.

The chain uses TRBV9 and TRBJ2-1; 8 bases fit TRBD1. Germline CDR1 SGDLS, CDR2 YYNGEE. The CDR3 contains 16 residues. With V trimmed by 0 bases and J by 4 bases, 6 bases remained unmatched. The CDR3 DNA reads TGTGCCAGCAGCGTAGAAGCCAGGGGGCTTTACAATGAGCAGTTCTTC. Encoded protein: CASSVEARGLYNEQFF.

J is TRBJ2-7 and V is TRBV11-3; possibly TRBD1 for D (5 bases). Trimming took 4 bases from V and 1 from J, leaving 11 bases between them. Germline values: CDR1 SGHNT, CDR2 YENEEA. The CDR3 has 14 amino acids. CDR3 coding DNA: TGTGCCAGCAGCTACGAGCCAGGGTCCTACGAGCAGTACTTC. Amino acids: CASSYEPGSYEQYF.

The chain links TRBV5-1 to TRBJ2-7; a possible D gene is TRBD2 (7 bases). Germline lookup yields CDR1 SGHRS and CDR2 YFSETQ. The CDR3 runs to 18 residues. The V end lost 0 bases, the J end lost 4 bases, and 23 bases lay between the germline ends. The CDR3 is CASSLDSGGERDIYEQYF. CDR3 nucleotides: TGCGCCAGCAGCTTGGATTCCGGGGGCGAGCGGGATATATACGAGCAGTACTTC.

The CDR3 DNA reads TGTGCCAGTCGGGGAAACACCGGGGAGCTGTTTTTT. Protein product: CASRGNTGELFF. V gene TRBV9 combines with J gene TRBJ2-2; tentative D call: TRBD2 (5 bases). Germline CDR1 is SGDLS and CDR2 is YYNGEE. V was trimmed by 8 bases and J by 2 bases, leaving 7 bases between them. This CDR3 contains 12 residues.

The rearrangement joins TRBV18 to TRBJ2-1; possible D gene TRBD1, 5 bases. The CDR3 has 14 residues. With 0 bases removed from V and 6 bases from J, the gap between germline ends came to 9 bases. From germline, CDR1 is KGHSH and CDR2 LQKENI. The DNA for the CDR3 is TGTGCCAGCTCACCACCTTTTCAGGGCAATGAGCAGTTCTTC. This encodes CASSPPFQGNEQFF. The full variable domain, in which reference TRBV18 and TRBJ2-1 provide the parts outside the CDR3, is NAGVMQNPRHLVRRRGQEARLRCSPMKGHSHVYWYRQLPEEGLKFMVYLQKENIIDESGMPKERFSAEFPKEGPSILRIQQVVRGDSAAYFCASSPPFQGNEQFFGPGTRLTVL.

The chain uses TRBV6-5 and TRBJ2-7; 9 nucleotides agree with TRBD1. V lost 6 bases to trimming and J lost 7 bases; unmatched junction nucleotides: 4. The CDR3 runs 12 residues. Germline-derived CDR1 and CDR2 are MNHEY and SVGAGI. The DNA for the CDR3 is TGTGCCAGCAGCGGGACAGGGTGGGAGCAGTACTTC. Translating it yields CASSGTGWEQYF.